This is a list of T cell receptor beta chains from one sample in a study of blood T cell repertoires in COVID-19. Clones were read by immunoSEQ multiplex PCR, and TCRdb kept only the in-frame ones, dropping some. The sample has around 150,000 clones, 85% to 90% seen once. Source material: peripheral blood. The source is a man aged 45 to 65 with active COVID-19. The CDR3 runs from the conserved cysteine through the conserved F or W. A D gene is named only where the DNA matches it firmly. The listing skips clone size in some rows; elsewhere it reads once, few, many or a size class.

D	size	J	V	DNA	CDR3
TRBD1	.	TRBJ1-1	TRBV5-8	TGTGCCAGCAGCTTGTGGACAGGGGGACAACCTGAAGCTTTCTTT	CASSLWTGGQPEAFF
TRBD1	.	TRBJ1-1	TRBV6-5	TGTGCCAGCAAGCAAGGGACAGTGAACACTGAAGCTTTCTTT	CASKQGTVNTEAFF
.	few	TRBJ2-7	TRBV19	TGTGCCAGTAGTACCAGTTTCAAGCAGTACTTC	CASSTSFKQYF
TRBD2	.	TRBJ2-7	TRBV3-1/TRBV3-2	TGTGCCAGCAGAAGTAGCGGGCGGAGGGAGCAGTACTTC	CASRSSGRREQYF
.	few	TRBJ2-3	TRBV7-2	TGTGCCAGCAGCTTAGGGAACTTCAGGACAGATACGCAGTATTTT	CASSLGNFRTDTQYF
.	.	TRBJ2-7	TRBV6-2/TRBV6-3	TGTGCCAGCAGCTATTGGACTACTTCCTACGAGCAGTACTTC	CASSYWTTSYEQYF
TRBD2	few	TRBJ2-1	TRBV27	TGTGCCAGCAGTGGTCGGACTAGCACATCTTCGCTCTTC	CASSGRTSTSSLF
.	.	TRBJ1-2	TRBV5-8	TGTGCCAGCAGCGTTACAGGTTCCTATGGCTACACCTTC	CASSVTGSYGYTF
TRBD1	.	TRBJ1-2	TRBV2	TGTGCCAGCAGAACAACAGGGGGGGCGACTGGCTACACCTTC	CASRTTGGATGYTF
.	.	TRBJ1-1	TRBV5-1	TGCGCCAGCAGCTTGGCCCGGGCAGGGGAAGCTTTCTTT	CASSLARAGEAFF
TRBD2	.	TRBJ2-3	TRBV7-2	TGTGCCAGCAGCTTGGGGCCGCTAGCGGGGGGCACAGATACGCAGTATTTT	CASSLGPLAGGTDTQYF
TRBD1	.	TRBJ2-4	TRBV27	TGTGCCAGCAGTCCCCGACAGGGGTTCAACATTCAGTACTTC	CASSPRQGFNIQYF
.	.	TRBJ1-1	TRBV6-5	TGTGCCAGCAGGAAAGAGGGAGGGCTAAACACTGAAGCTTTCTTT	CASRKEGGLNTEAFF
.	.	TRBJ1-4	TRBV19	TGTGCCAGTAACTACGACAGTGCAACTAATGAAAAACTGTTTTTT	CASNYDSATNEKLFF
.	once	TRBJ2-1	TRBV7-2	TGTGCCAGCAGCGGGGGGGCCTCATACAATGAGCAGTTCTTC	CASSGGASYNEQFF
.	once	TRBJ1-2	TRBV3-1/TRBV3-2	TGTGCCAGCAGCCAAGAAATGGCCGGCACGGCGGGTTACACCTTC	CASSQEMAGTAGYTF
.	few	TRBJ2-1	TRBV6-5	TGTGCCAGCAACCTGGGGAGGGAGCAGTTCTTC	CASNLGREQFF
TRBD1	.	TRBJ1-5	TRBV6-2/TRBV6-3	TGTGCCAGCAGTTACTCGGCAGGGCAGGGGGCTAATCAGCCCCAGCATTTT	CASSYSAGQGANQPQHF
TRBD1	.	TRBJ1-3	TRBV18	TGTGCCAGCTCACCGATTGGGACAGCTGGAAACACCATATATTTT	CASSPIGTAGNTIYF
.	.	TRBJ2-1	TRBV2	TGTGCCAGCATCAACGGGGGCTACAATGAGCAGTTCTTC	CASINGGYNEQFF
TRBD1	few	TRBJ1-2	TRBV3-1/TRBV3-2	TGTGCCAGCAGCCAGACAGGGGGATATGGCTACACCTTC	CASSQTGGYGYTF
.	.	TRBJ2-7	TRBV19	TGTGCCAGTAGTACACAGGGTGGATACGAGCAGTACTTC	CASSTQGGYEQYF
.	.	TRBJ1-2	TRBV7-2	TGTGCCAGCAGCTTAGCGCGGCCTAACTATGGCTACACCTTC	CASSLARPNYGYTF
.	.	TRBJ1-1	TRBV18	TGTGCCAGCTCACCCTCTCAGGACACTGAAGCTTTCTTT	CASSPSQDTEAFF
.	.	TRBJ1-5	TRBV6-5	TGTGCCAGCAGACAGGGTCGGGGCAATCAGCCCCAGCATTTT	CASRQGRGNQPQHF
TRBD2	.	TRBJ2-5	TRBV7-3	TGTGCCAGCAGCTTACGTCCTAGCGGGGGCCTAGGGGAGACCCAGTACTTC	CASSLRPSGGLGETQYF
.	.	TRBJ2-6	TRBV29-1	TGCAGCGTTCGGGGGTTTGAGGGCTTGTCTGGGGCCAACGTCCTGACTTTC	CSVRGFEGLSGANVLTF
TRBD2	.	TRBJ2-1	TRBV6-5	TGTGCCAGCACCGGACTAGCGGGGGGTTACAATGAGCAGTTCTTC	CASTGLAGGYNEQFF
.	few	TRBJ2-3	TRBV7-3	TGTGCCAGCAGCTTAATGAGGGTATCGAATACGCAGTATTTT	CASSLMRVSNTQYF
.	.	TRBJ2-7	TRBV7-2	TGTGCCAGCAGCCCGGCCGAGGGAGGCGAGCAGTACTTC	CASSPAEGGEQYF
.	.	TRBJ2-7	TRBV21-1	TGTGCCAGCAGCAAGGGTGGGGGACTAGCGGGAATAAACTACGAGCAGTACTTC	CASSKGGGLAGINYEQYF
TRBD1	.	TRBJ2-4	TRBV5-1	TGCGCCAGCAGTACCGGGGGGACAGGGGGCGCGGGAAACATTCAGTACTTC	CASSTGGTGGAGNIQYF
.	.	TRBJ1-4	TRBV7-9	TGTGCCAGCAGCCCCGGACGACAGTCAGTTTGGGGCTTCGAAAAACTGTTTTTT	CASSPGRQSVWGFEKLFF
TRBD1	.	TRBJ1-1	TRBV4-2	TGTGCCAGCAGCCAAGTATCCGGGACAGGGGCGGTGAACACTGAAGCTTTCTTT	CASSQVSGTGAVNTEAFF
.	.	TRBJ2-3	TRBV5-4	TGTGCCAGCAGCTCTAAGGGGGGCACAGATACGCAGTATTTT	CASSSKGGTDTQYF
.	.	TRBJ2-7	TRBV7-2	TGTGCCAGCCAGGGATCGAATTCCTACGAGCAGTACTTC	CASQGSNSYEQYF
.	.	TRBJ1-5	TRBV19	TGTGCCAGTAGTATATCTGGGGCGGTCGGTCAGCCCCAGCATTTT	CASSISGAVGQPQHF
.	.	TRBJ2-2	TRBV5-4	TGTGCCAGCAGCTTGGCTCAGTCCGCGAACACCGGGGAGCTGTTTTTT	CASSLAQSANTGELFF
.	.	TRBJ1-2	TRBV6-2/TRBV6-3	TGTGCCAGCAGTTACGCGGCTCTCCCCAACTATGGCTACACCTTC	CASSYAALPNYGYTF
TRBD1	.	TRBJ2-7	TRBV5-5	TGTGCCAGCAGCTACTGGACAGGGGCGGGTTACGAGCAGTACTTC	CASSYWTGAGYEQYF
TRBD1	.	TRBJ1-1	TRBV6-1	TGTGCCAGCAGTGAAAACCGACAGGGGCACACTGAAGCTTTCTTT	CASSENRQGHTEAFF
.	.	TRBJ2-2	TRBV7-3	TGTGCCAGCAGCTTACCGGGGGAGTCGGGGGAGCTGTTTTTT	CASSLPGESGELFF
.	.	TRBJ2-7	TRBV12-3/TRBV12-4	TGTGCCAGCAAGTACGGGGAATTAGGGGAGCAGTACTTC	CASKYGELGEQYF
.	.	TRBJ1-1	TRBV4-1	TGCGCCAGCAGCCAAGTCTTCGCACAGATGAACACTGAAGCTTTCTTT	CASSQVFAQMNTEAFF
TRBD2	.	TRBJ2-1	TRBV7-2	TGTGCCAGCAGCTTGCGTAGCGGGGGGGACAATGAGCAGTTCTTC	CASSLRSGGDNEQFF
.	once	TRBJ1-4	TRBV3-1/TRBV3-2	TGTGCCAGCAGCCAAGTAGGGAGAGAAAAACTGTTTTTT	CASSQVGREKLFF